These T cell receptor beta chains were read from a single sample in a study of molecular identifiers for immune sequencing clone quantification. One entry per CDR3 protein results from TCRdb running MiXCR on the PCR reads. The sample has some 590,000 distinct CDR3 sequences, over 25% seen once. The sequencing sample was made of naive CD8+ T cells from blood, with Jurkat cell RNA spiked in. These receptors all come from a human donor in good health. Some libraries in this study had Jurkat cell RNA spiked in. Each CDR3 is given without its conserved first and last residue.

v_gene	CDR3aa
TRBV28	ASSLEGTGGANVVGETQY
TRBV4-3	ASSQVGNTYEQY
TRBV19	ASSQEGASNQPQH
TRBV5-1	ASSSYDRDNYEQY
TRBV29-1	SVEDLGSKSSYNEQF
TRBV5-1	ASSLASLAGQANVLT
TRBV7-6	ASSLKGVDSPLH
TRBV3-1	ASSQGRGAGYGYT
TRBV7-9	ASTGGMNTEAF
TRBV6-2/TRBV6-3	ASSYGLATGELF
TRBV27	ASSLKGPVPSYKQY
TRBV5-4	ASSLGPYMNTEAF
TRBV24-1	ATSGDFDSYEQY
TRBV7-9	ASSPDRGRIYSPLH
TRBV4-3	ASSQYRGFSYEQY
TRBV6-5	ASRIVSGGTGELF
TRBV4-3	ASSQDRLGNSPLH
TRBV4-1	AGSQWVAGGPGETQY
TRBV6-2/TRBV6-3	ASSQGPNQPRH
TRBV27	ASSGNNQPQH
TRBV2	ASSQGDQPQH
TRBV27	ASSSNRGYSYEQY
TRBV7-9	ASSPRPGRGPGETQY
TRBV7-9	ASSLHGGTYEQY
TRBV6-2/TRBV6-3	ASSYPDRAANQPQH
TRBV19	ASSISMGLDKQF
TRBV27	ASSPTGVYYEQY
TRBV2	ASRGGRPPTDTQY
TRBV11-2	ASSLGAGRWTEAF
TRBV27	ASRGRESYEQY
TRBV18	ASSPTFLARLYNEQF
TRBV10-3	AIGEVTGPNNEQF
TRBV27	ASNPRGPQGPNLPQY
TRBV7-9	ASSPTGTGGYLPDEQF
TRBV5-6	ASSLRGARNTEAF
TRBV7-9	ASSTRGNTEAF
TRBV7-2	AGSLGFGTDTQY
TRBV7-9	ASSLWGGTTSYEQY
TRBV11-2	ASSSRLAGGTDTQY
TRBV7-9	ASSSTWTAYEQY
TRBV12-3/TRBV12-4	ASRTGKQMNTEAF
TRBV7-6	ASSLSGQLNTGELL
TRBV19	ASSWGTRTHQETQY
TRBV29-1	SVEEGRGTDTDTQY
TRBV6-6	ASSPGGTAEAF
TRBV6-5	ASSPRVSSSTDTQY
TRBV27	ASRPLGGNTIY
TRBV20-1	SAHEGLAGETYEQY
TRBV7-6	ASSSTLAGGRTGELF
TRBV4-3	ASSLGQGLNYGYT
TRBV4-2	ASSQEVAAYEQY
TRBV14	ASSPQDRAQETQY
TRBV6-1	ASRDSGGATDTQY
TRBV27	ASSLYGDEQY